The 19 T cell receptor beta chains listed next were all sequenced from one sample in a study of vaccination and CD4 T cells after COVID-19. What these receptors recognize is not known. This sample's treatment: approximately nine-day PBMC culture with coronavirus spike peptide pools or control peptides (ViraFEST assay). CD4+ T cells that came from the unexposed donor were collected before the COVID-19 pandemic (2011-2018). Once obtained from cultured CD4+ T cells, the DNA was sequenced using the Oncomine TCR Beta short-read assay. TCRdb called the PCR reads again in MiXCR, with one record for every CDR3 protein. The data contain about 7,200 distinct CDR3 sequences, 30% to 40% of them singletons. The sequenced sample was CD4+ T cells from blood, cultured in vitro. These receptors originate from a human donor in good health.

Comments on this clonotype: A read error may produce the germline difference seen at one junction end. The chain uses TRBV12-3 or TRBV12-4 and TRBJ1-2, with TRBD1 matching over 8 bases. The CDR3 runs to 12 residues. The CDR3 region is CARSSDRVGYTF. The CDR3 DNA reads as TGTGCCCGCAGTTCGGACAGGGTCGGCTACACCTTC.

The sample holds one count of this clonotype. The chain is built from TRBV5-1 and TRBJ2-2; D is perhaps TRBD1 (6 bases). The CDR3 length is 13 residues. Germline V gives CDR1 SGHRS, CDR2 YFSETQ. V shed 2 bases and J shed 4 bases, with 6 bases lying between them. CDR3 DNA: TGCGCCAGCAGCTTAGGGGGCACCGGGGAGCTGTTTTTT. This codes for CASSLGGTGELFF.

The rearrangement links TRBV29-1 to TRBJ1-1, with D perhaps matching TRBD1 (5 bases). V was pared by 6 bases and J by 5 bases, with 13 bases between. The germline gives CDR1 SQVTM, CDR2 ANQGSEA. The CDR3 extends over 12 amino acids. CDR3 protein: CSVAGPRTEAFF. Written as DNA, the CDR3 is TGCAGCGTAGCAGGGCCTCGGACTGAAGCTTTCTTT.

By sample share, this clonotype is medium-sized. The chain joins TRBV7-2 to TRBJ1-4; perhaps TRBD1 as D (5 bases). The germline V gene encodes CDR1 SGHTA and CDR2 FQGNSA. V gave up 8 bases and J gave up 8 bases, with 15 bases separating them. This CDR3 region has 13 residues. The CDR3 loop reads CASSRQRGEKLFF. CDR3 DNA sequence: TGTGCCAGCTCGAGACAGAGAGGAGAAAAACTGTTTTTT. Full variable domain (outside the CDR3, taken from reference TRBV7-2 and TRBJ1-4): GAGVSQSPSNKVTEKGKDVELRCDPISGHTALYWYRQSLGQGLEFLIYFQGNSAPDKSGLPSDRFSAERTGGSVSTLTIQRTQQEDSAVYLCASSRQRGEKLFFGSGTQLSVL.

V gene TRBV3-1 combines with J gene TRBJ1-2; 10 positions match TRBD1. Germline values: CDR1 LGHDT, CDR2 YNNKEL (reference sequence). The CDR3 consists of 14 residues. With V trimmed by 0 bases and J by 5 bases, 0 bases remained unmatched. The CDR3: CASSQEDRGYGYTF. The CDR3 DNA follows: TGTGCCAGCAGCCAAGAGGACAGGGGGTATGGCTACACCTTC. Variable domain in full (rest from reference TRBV3-1 and TRBJ1-2): DTAVSQTPKYLVTQMGNDKSIKCEQNLGHDTMYWYKQDSKKFLKIMFSYNNKELIINETVPNRFSPKSPDKAHLNLHINSLELGDSAVYFCASSQEDRGYGYTFGSGTRLTVV.

The genes are TRBV6-5 and TRBJ2-2, with a weak D call TRBD2 (6 bases). The germline V gene has CDR1 MNHEY and CDR2 SVGAGI. V was clipped by 2 bases and J by 2 bases, with 12 bases between them. CDR3 length: 16 residues. The CDR3 loop is CASSYEYGTNTGELFF. CDR3 coding DNA: TGTGCCAGCAGTTACGAGTACGGGACTAACACCGGGGAGCTGTTTTTT.

The V and J genes are TRBV6-5 and TRBJ1-5; D perhaps matches TRBD1 (6 bases). V lost 2 bases to trimming and J lost 1 base, with 21 bases between them. The CDR3 totals 19 residues. Germline V CDR1 and CDR2: MNHEY, SVGAGI. CDR3 sequence: CASSYEAVNRGYSNQPQHF. Here the CDR3 DNA reads TGTGCCAGCAGTTACGAGGCAGTCAATAGGGGGTACAGCAATCAGCCCCAGCATTTT.

This clonotype was seen only a few times. The J gene is TRBJ2-3, the V gene TRBV19; no definite D call. The V end lost 5 bases, the J end lost 0 bases, and 12 bases lay between the germline ends. Germline V lookup: CDR1 LNHDA, CDR2 SQIVND (reference sequence). CDR3 length equals 15 residues. CDR3 amino acids: CASSRQTYSTDTQYF. The CDR3 bases are TGTGCCAGTAGTCGGCAGACCTATAGCACAGATACGCAGTATTTT.

This clonotype came up a few times. This chain connects TRBV6-1 to TRBJ2-1; 7 bases are shared with TRBD2. V gave up 5 bases and J gave up 4 bases; unmatched junction bases: 5. This CDR3 region has 14 residues. The germline CDR1 and CDR2 sequences are MNHNS and SASEGT. In DNA form, the CDR3 reads TGTGCCAGCAGTCCGAGCGGGAAATACAATGAGCAGTTCTTC. Translation: CASSPSGKYNEQFF.

This chain joins TRBV15 and TRBJ1-6; TRBD1 might be the D (5 bases). Trimming pared 5 bases from V and 1 base from J, leaving 15 bases between. This CDR3 contains 17 residues. The germline CDR1 and CDR2 sequences are LNHNV and YYDKDF (reference sequence). CDR3 amino acids: CATSLKRGLSYNSPLHF. Here the CDR3 DNA reads TGTGCCACCAGCCTAAAGAGGGGTCTATCCTATAATTCACCCCTCCACTTT.

This clonotype was found a few times. The V gene is TRBV5-8, the J gene TRBJ1-1; a possible D gene is TRBD1 (5 bases). Germline V gene sequence: CDR1 SGHTS, CDR2 YDEGEE. Trimming took off 4 bases at V and 10 bases at J, with 14 bases between the two ends. The CDR3 spans 12 residues. The CDR3 DNA follows: TGTGCCAGCAGCCCCGCGGGACTATTAGCTTTCTTT. This sequence encodes CASSPAGLLAFF.

The chain recombines TRBV12-3 or TRBV12-4 with TRBJ1-2; D uncertain. The V and J ends lost 3 bases and 4 bases respectively, with 9 bases between them. The CDR3 is 13 amino acids. CDR3: CASSFEGRYGYTF. The CDR3 region has the DNA TGTGCCAGCAGTTTTGAGGGCCGCTATGGCTACACCTTC.

This clonotype showed up just a few times. The DNA of the CDR3 is TGTGCCAGCAGCCTTCGGACTACCACAGATACGCAGTATTTT. Amino acids: CASSLRTTTDTQYF. The chain has TRBV7-6 and TRBJ2-3, with D perhaps matching TRBD2 (6 bases). The CDR3 is made up of 14 amino acids. Trimming removed 5 bases at V and 2 bases at J, with 11 bases between. Germline V lookup: CDR1 SGHVS, CDR2 FNYEAQ. Full variable domain (rest looked up from reference TRBV7-6 and TRBJ2-3): GAGVSQSPRYKVTKRGQDVALRCDPISGHVSLYWYRQALGQGPEFLTYFNYEAQQDKSGLPNDRFSAERPEGSISTLTIQRTEQRDSAMYRCASSLRTTTDTQYFGPGTRLTVL.

This clonotype was observed a few times. This chain joins TRBV20-1 and TRBJ2-2, with D tentatively TRBD2 (5 bases). The CDR3 spans 11 residues. V lost 1 base and J lost 10, with 7 bases in between. CDR1 DFQATT and CDR2 SNEGSKA come from the germline V gene (reference sequence). For the CDR3, the DNA is TGCAGTGCTAGAGTGGAGGAGGAGCTGTTTTTT. Amino acids: CSARVEEELFF.

The V call is TRBV29-1, the J call TRBJ1-1; 9 nucleotides line up with TRBD1. The CDR3 covers 12 residues. Germline CDR1 is SQVTM and CDR2 is ANQGSEA. The ends lost 7 bases at V and 4 bases at J; junction bases unmatched: 4. The CDR3 is CSGNRGPTEAFF. CDR3 sequence (DNA): TGCAGCGGGAACAGGGGGCCCACTGAAGCTTTCTTT.

The gene calls are TRBV5-1 and TRBJ2-1; D is tentatively TRBD1 or TRBD2 (5 bases each). CDR3 length equals 15 residues. Germline lookup yields CDR1 SGHRS and CDR2 YFSETQ. Trimming took 7 bases from V and 2 from J, leaving 16 bases between them. DNA for the CDR3: TGCGCCAGCGGGGGACGCGGGTTTACCTACAATGAGCAGTTCTTC. As protein: CASGGRGFTYNEQFF.

CDR3 residues: CASSDGTNTGELFF. The CDR3 DNA sequence: TGTGCCAGCAGTGACGGGACTAACACCGGGGAGCTGTTTTTT. This chain links TRBV6-4 with TRBJ2-2, with D perhaps TRBD2 (6 bases). Trimming left V 2 bases short and J 2 bases short, with 6 bases between. Germline CDR1 is MRHNA and CDR2 is SNTAGT. The CDR3 runs to 14 residues.

This clonotype showed up just a few times. The chain couples TRBV20-1 to TRBJ1-2, with D hard to call. The length of the CDR3 is 14 residues. The germline CDR1 and CDR2 sequences are DFQATT and SNEGSKA (reference sequence). V was shortened by 4 bases and J by 8 bases, with 20 bases between the two germline ends. For the CDR3, the DNA is TGCAGTGCTACCGAGGTTGGGGTTCTGAGGGGCTACACCTTC. It encodes CSATEVGVLRGYTF.

This clonotype was observed a handful of times. The rearrangement links TRBV7-9 to TRBJ2-7; 8 bases are a match to TRBD1. Per germline, CDR1 SEHNR and CDR2 FQNEAQ (reference sequence). This CDR3 region has 13 residues. Trimming at V came to 5 bases and at J to 6 bases, leaving 6 bases not matched to a gene. The CDR3 reads CASSTTGGGEQYF. The CDR3 DNA reads as TGTGCCAGCAGCACCACAGGGGGAGGCGAGCAGTACTTC.